Included here is one TCR beta chain sequence, with context. This sample was included in a study of blood T cell repertoires in COVID-19. Per the germline V gene, CDR1 is KGHSH and CDR2 is LQKENI. Trimming cost V 3 bases and J 2 bases, with 13 bases left between them. This CDR3 is 15 amino acids long. TCRdb's copy holds only in-frame clones and misses some; the assay was immunoSEQ multiplex PCR. The sample yields roughly 460,000 clones, 70% to 90% seen once. This sequence was found in a young man with COVID-19, enrolled during active disease. The chain carries TRBV18 and TRBJ2-5; D is ambiguous. Sequenced: peripheral blood. The CDR3 reads CASSPTSGFQETQYF. For the CDR3, the DNA is TGTGCCAGCTCACCGACATCTGGCTTTCAAGAGACCCAGTACTTC.